The source of this T cell receptor (beta chain) is a study of T cells in Graves' hyperthyroidism and ophthalmopathy (dated by TCRdb to about 2019). Study-wide context: Peripheral blood samples were taken at initial diagnosis, before any treatment was given. To identify TCR V-J signatures that set the groups apart, the researchers used a discovery cohort of more than 95 patients, made up of approximately 43 with Graves' ophthalmopathy and some 60 with stable Graves' hyperthyroidism. Prospective prediction of ophthalmopathy was tested in an independent validation cohort consisting of 18 hyperthyroidism patients and 17 patients who later progressed to ophthalmopathy. The roughly 100 discovery patients were randomly split 7:3 into training and test sets. In six Graves' hyperthyroidism patients, the study also compared T-cell repertoires from thyroid tissue with T-cell repertoires from blood. Once sampling was done, hyperthyroidism patients were given methimazole at a starting dose of 30 mg daily, whereas ophthalmopathy patients were given high-dose intravenous methylprednisolone. TCR Vbeta CDR3 sequencing of 120 to 150 peripheral blood samples (over 40 ophthalmopathy, over 70 hyperthyroidism and some 17 progressor patients) is reported in the paper. What the research found in general, with its limitations: Most expanded thyroid clonotypes (frequency above 0.001) were also detected in blood, a finding suggesting that blood repertoires may reflect thyroid immune responses. A 13 V-J signature model separated ophthalmopathy from stable hyperthyroidism, with 87.88% sensitivity and 81.08% specificity in cross-validation and 80%/75% in testing. Sample size was not statistically predetermined, and investigators were not blinded to group allocation. In validation, the model predicted progression to ophthalmopathy with about 71% sensitivity and around 72% specificity, a median of about 6 months before onset.

V ends up 4 bases short and J 0 bases short, with an unmatched junction base count of 1. CDR1 and CDR2 are drawn from the germline V gene (reference sequence): DFQATT, SNEGSKA. Reading from cysteine to phenylalanine, the CDR3 counts 13 amino acids. This entry keeps only the CDR3 DNA: 39 bases, framed from base 1. This clonotype has ten or more counts. Its antigen is unknown. Base qualities are not recorded, but no much larger clone differs from it by a single base. Graves' hyperthyroidism was defined as stable when no progression to ophthalmopathy occurred over 18 months of follow-up. The hyperthyroidism patients were between 18 and 65 years old and newly diagnosed, with a disease duration of less than 2 months. Patients with uncontrolled infections, other autoimmune diseases, pregnancy or lactation were excluded. Diagnoses relied on clinical symptoms, serum thyroxine and TRAb, thyroid ultrasound and orbital computed tomography. PBMCs were isolated from 8 to 10 ml of fresh peripheral blood by Ficoll-Paque density gradient centrifugation. Total RNA was extracted using Trizol reagent, and RNA quality was assessed on an Agilent 2100 Bioanalyzer.

The TCR beta CDR3 regions were amplified from RNA transcripts. The TCR CDR3 was subjected to a first round of RT-PCR using the HTBI primer set and the Qiagen OneStep RT-PCR kit. Libraries were constructed in a second round of multiplex PCR, after which size selection and purification were performed. Libraries were sequenced paired-end with 100 bp reads on an Illumina HiSeq2000. Per the source publication's procedure: SOAPnuke was used to process the raw data, throwing out any read that contained adapters or uncalled bases, had a mean Phred below 15, or lacked an exact constant-primer or identifier match. High-quality paired reads were merged with COPE v1.2.5, and unique nucleotide sequences were defined as clonotypes. MiTCR v1.1 was used to align clonotypes to the IMGT TRBV, TRBD and TRBJ reference segments. Analysis was restricted to V-J combinations with a frequency above 0.0001, which covered over 98% of repertoires. A TCS score was defined as the ratio of F50 (clonal expansion) to E x V (chaos), with BLOSUM62-based TCRdist applied between CDR3 peptides within each V-J. Welch's t-statistics and random forest reduced 514 V-J features to 10 to 15, which were used in a naive Bayes classifier (R e1071). Using fastp at Q25 and MiXCR, TCRdb reprocessed the public reads and kept productive beta chains. Merged by CDR3 protein, the rows form single entries marked with the most common genes and DNA. TCRdb, rather than the study authors, made the V and J calls. The sample yields some 440,000 distinct CDR3 sequences; approximately 15% were counted once. About 14% of the sample is in the top ten clones.

The receptor chain draws on TRBV20-1 and TRBJ2-3; 7 nucleotides in the junction match TRBD1. The material sequenced was blood. This receptor was obtained from a woman aged 18-30 years with Graves' hyperthyroidism. The nucleotide sequence is TGCAGTGCTATAGGGGGCAGCACAGATACGCAGTATTTT. Its amino acids are CSAIGGSTDTQYF.